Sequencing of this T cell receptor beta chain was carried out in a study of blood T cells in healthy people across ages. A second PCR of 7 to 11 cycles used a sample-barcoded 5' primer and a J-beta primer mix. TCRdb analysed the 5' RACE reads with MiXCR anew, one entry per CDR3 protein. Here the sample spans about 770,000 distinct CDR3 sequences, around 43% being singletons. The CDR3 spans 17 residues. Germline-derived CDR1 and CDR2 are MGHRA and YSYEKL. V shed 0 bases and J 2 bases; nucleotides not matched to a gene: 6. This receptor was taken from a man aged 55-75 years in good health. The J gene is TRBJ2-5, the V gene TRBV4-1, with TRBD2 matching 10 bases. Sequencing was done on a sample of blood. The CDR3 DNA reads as TGCGCCAGCAGCCAAGAGGGACTGACTAGCGGGCAAGAGACCCAGTACTTC. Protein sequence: CASSQEGLTSGQETQYF.